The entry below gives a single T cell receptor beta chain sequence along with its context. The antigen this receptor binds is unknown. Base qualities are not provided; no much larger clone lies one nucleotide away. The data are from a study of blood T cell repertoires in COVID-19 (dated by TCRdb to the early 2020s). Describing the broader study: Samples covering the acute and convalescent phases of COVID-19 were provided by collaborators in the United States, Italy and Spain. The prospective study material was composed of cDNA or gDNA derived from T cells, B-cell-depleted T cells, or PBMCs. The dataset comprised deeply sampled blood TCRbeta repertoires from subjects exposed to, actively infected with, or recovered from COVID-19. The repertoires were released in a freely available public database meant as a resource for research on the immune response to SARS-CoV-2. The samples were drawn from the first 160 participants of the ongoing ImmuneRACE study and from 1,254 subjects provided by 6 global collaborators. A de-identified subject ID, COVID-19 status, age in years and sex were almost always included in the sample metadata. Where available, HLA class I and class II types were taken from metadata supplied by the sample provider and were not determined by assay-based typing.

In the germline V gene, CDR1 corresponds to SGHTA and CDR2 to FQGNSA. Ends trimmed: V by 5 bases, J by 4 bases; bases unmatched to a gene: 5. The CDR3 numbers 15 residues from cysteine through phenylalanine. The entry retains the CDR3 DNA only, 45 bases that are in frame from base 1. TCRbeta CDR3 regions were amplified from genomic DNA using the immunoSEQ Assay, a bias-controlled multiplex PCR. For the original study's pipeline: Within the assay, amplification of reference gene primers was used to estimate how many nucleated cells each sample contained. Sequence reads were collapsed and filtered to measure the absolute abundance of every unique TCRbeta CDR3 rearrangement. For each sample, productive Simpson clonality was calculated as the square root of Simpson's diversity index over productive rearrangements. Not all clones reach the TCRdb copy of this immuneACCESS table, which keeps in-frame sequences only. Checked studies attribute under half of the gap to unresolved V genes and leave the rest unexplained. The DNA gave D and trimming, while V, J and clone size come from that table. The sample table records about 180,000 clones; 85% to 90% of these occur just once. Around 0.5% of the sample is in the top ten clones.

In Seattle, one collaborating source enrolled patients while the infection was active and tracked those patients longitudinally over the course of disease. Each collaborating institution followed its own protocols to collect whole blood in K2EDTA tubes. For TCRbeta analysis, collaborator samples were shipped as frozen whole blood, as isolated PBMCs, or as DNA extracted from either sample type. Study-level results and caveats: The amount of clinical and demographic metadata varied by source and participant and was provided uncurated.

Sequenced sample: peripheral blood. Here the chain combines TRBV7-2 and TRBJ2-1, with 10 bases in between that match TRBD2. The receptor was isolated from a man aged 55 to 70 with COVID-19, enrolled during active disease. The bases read TGTGCCAGCAGCCGGGGACTAGCGAATTACAATGAGCAGTTCTTC. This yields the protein CASSRGLANYNEQFF.